One TCR beta chain is described in this entry. Its antigen remains unknown. The PCR used 60 Vbeta and 13 Jbeta primers. Generated by immunoSEQ multiplex PCR, the TCRdb table keeps only in-frame clones and is missing some. The sample records fewer than 140,000 clones, about 75% being singletons. V lost 5 bases, J lost 0 bases, and 20 bases lay in between. Germline CDR1 and CDR2: PRHDT and FYEKMQ (reference sequence). The CDR3 covers 18 residues. This record belongs to a study of cytomegalovirus exposure and HLA in healthy donors. Study observations and caveats: The authors later linked a missense DCLRE1C variant to TCR beta V- and J-gene trimming. Immune exposure information comprised only CMV serostatus. Productive rates of about 90% or about 30% were seen for most TCR beta V segments in an earlier analysis. Evidence from a later analysis indicated that most CMV-associated TCR beta chains looked HLA-restricted.

The chain joins TRBV13 to TRBJ1-3; D is perhaps TRBD1 (6 bases). The sample comprised PBMCs. The TCR comes from a middle-aged man in good health and CMV-seronegative. DNA for the CDR3: TGTGCCAGCAGCCTTAACAGGGTCCCCCTTGACTCTGGAAACACCATATATTTT. This translates into CASSLNRVPLDSGNTIYF.